This TCR beta chain was found in a study of blood T cell repertoires in COVID-19. The wider study: Acute and convalescent COVID-19 samples came from the United States, Italy and Spain. T cells, B-cell-depleted T cells, or PBMCs supplied cDNA or gDNA.

Authors' data handling: For nucleated cells, counts were estimated from reference gene primer amplification. Sequencing used immunoSEQ multiplex PCR; TCRdb keeps in-frame clones, though not all of them. D and trimming were read from the DNA, whereas the V and J calls and clone size are those reported in that table. Of around 190,000 clones in the sample, 70% to 90% were seen once. This CDR3 has 14 residues. V lost 2 bases and J lost 4; bases outside the gene matches: 7. Looked up from germline, CDR1 is SQVTM and CDR2 is ANQGSEA. This TCR derives from a woman of 80 years or more with acute or convalescent COVID-19. Material for sequencing was peripheral blood. The rearrangement uses TRBV29-1 and TRBJ2-7; 8 bases are a match to TRBD2. For the CDR3, the DNA is TGCAGCGTTGAATTAGCCAGCGGGAGTTACGAGCAGTACTTC. The encoded protein is CSVELASGSYEQYF.